Listed here is a single T cell receptor (beta chain). Via MiXCR, TCRdb re-called the PCR reads, giving one row per CDR3 protein. The sample has about 20,000 distinct CDR3 sequences; around 39% are singletons. This sample was taken from a study of tumor-infiltrating lymphocytes in oesophageal squamous cell carcinoma. Looked up from germline, CDR1 is SGHTA and CDR2 is FQGTGA. This CDR3 region has 15 residues. The V end lost 5 bases, the J end lost 6 bases, and 17 bases lay between the germline ends. Sample: esophageal tumor tissue. This sequence originates from a male donor with esophageal squamous cell carcinoma. The V gene is TRBV7-3, the J gene TRBJ2-1; weak D call: TRBD2 (5 bases). DNA of the CDR3: TGTGCCAGCAGCCCGCGTACTGCTGCGGGCAATGAGCAGTTCTTC. Translated: CASSPRTAAGNEQFF. Complete variable domain (other parts from reference TRBV7-3 and TRBJ2-1): GAGVSQTPSNKVTEKGKYVELRCDPISGHTALYWYRQSLGQGPEFLIYFQGTGAADDSGLPNDRFFAVRPEGSVSTLKIQRTERGDSAVYLCASSPRTAAGNEQFFGPGTRLTVL.